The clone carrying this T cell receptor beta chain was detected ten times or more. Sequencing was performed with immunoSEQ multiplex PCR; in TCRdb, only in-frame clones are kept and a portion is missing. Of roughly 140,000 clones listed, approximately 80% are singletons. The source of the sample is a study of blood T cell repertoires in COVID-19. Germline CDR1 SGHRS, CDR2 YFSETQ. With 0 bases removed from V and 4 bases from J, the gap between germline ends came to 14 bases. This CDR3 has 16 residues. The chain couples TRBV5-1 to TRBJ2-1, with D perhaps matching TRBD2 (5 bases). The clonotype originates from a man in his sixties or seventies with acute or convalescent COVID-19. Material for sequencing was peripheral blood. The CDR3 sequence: CASSLDREHLYNEQFF. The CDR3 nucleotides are TGCGCCAGCAGCTTGGACCGGGAACATCTATACAATGAGCAGTTCTTC.